This T cell receptor (beta chain) was sequenced during a study of Ad26.COV2.S vaccination and SARS-CoV-2 variants. Treatment meaning: 15 to 20 received Ad26.COV2.S at low or high dose, single or two shots; several received placebo; per-sample allocation not given. Day 63 following the first vaccine or placebo injection was when the samples were taken. Method: immunoSEQ multiplex PCR; TCRdb's copy keeps in-frame clones and lacks some. The sample lists some 300,000 clones, about 86% occurring once. CDR1 is GTSNPN and CDR2 is SVGIG in the germline V gene (reference sequence). The CDR3 extends over 15 amino acids. Trimming took off 0 bases at V and 6 bases at J, with 17 bases between the two ends. As for this clone: The target antigen is unknown.

Whole-study results and caveats: Responses of T cells in total may have been underestimated by the TCR breadth and depth analyses.

Sequencing used peripheral blood, obtained in a trial of Ad26.COV2.S vaccine versus placebo. The receptor's source is a person aged 18-60 years who received the Ad26.COV2.S COVID-19 vaccine or a placebo. This chain uses TRBV30 with TRBJ1-2, with D perhaps TRBD1 (5 bases). This CDR3 is CAWSVQDLSSHGYTF. DNA for the CDR3: TGTGCCTGGAGTGTACAGGACCTCTCTTCCCATGGCTACACCTTC.